This T cell receptor (beta chain) was captured in a study of blood T cell repertoires in COVID-19. This clone showed up just once. Per the original methods: Nucleated cell number was recorded as an estimate derived from reference gene primer amplification. Assay: immunoSEQ multiplex PCR; the TCRdb copy retains only in-frame clones and omits some. V, J and clone size reflect that table, while D and trimming were determined from the DNA. The sample lists 35,000 to 50,000 clones; roughly 85% were seen once. Trimming left V 4 bases short and J 9 bases short, with 12 bases between. Per the germline V gene, CDR1 is SEHNR and CDR2 is FQNEAQ (reference sequence). The CDR3 loop spans 12 amino acids.

This clonotype originated in a man between 60 and 70 years old with acute or convalescent COVID-19. The chain carries TRBV7-9 and TRBJ1-2, with unresolved D. The source material was peripheral blood. The CDR3 region is CASSSTGLSYTF. The DNA for the CDR3 is TGTGCCAGCAGCTCTACGGGATTGAGCTACACCTTC.